A selection of T cell receptor beta chains follows, all from one sample in a study of cytomegalovirus exposure and HLA in healthy donors. The assay was immunoSEQ multiplex PCR, and TCRdb's table has in-frame clones only and misses some. The table has 70,000 or so clones, 85% to 95% seen once. The sequenced material came from PBMCs. These receptors were taken from a woman aged 18-35 years in good health and CMV-seronegative. The CDR3 runs from the conserved cysteine through the conserved F or W. The order of the fields is V gene, J gene, D gene, clone size, CDR3 protein, CDR3 DNA. D genes are given only for firm matches. Where a row states a size, it is once, few, many or the class of an expanded clone; other rows omit it.

TRBV7-9	TRBJ1-1	TRBD1	once	CASSLGVRGDTEAFF	TGTGCCAGCAGCTTAGGCGTCAGGGGGGACACTGAAGCTTTCTTT
TRBV11-2	TRBJ1-3	TRBD1	.	CASSPKETGVPYSGNTIYF	TGTGCCAGCAGCCCCAAAGAGACAGGGGTCCCCTACTCTGGAAACACCATATATTTT
TRBV2	TRBJ2-7	TRBD2	.	CASNQGLAVYEQYF	TGTGCCAGCAACCAGGGACTAGCGGTCTACGAGCAGTACTTC
TRBV2	TRBJ2-5	.	.	CASKGVGETQYF	TGTGCCAGCAAGGGAGTGGGAGAGACCCAGTACTTC
TRBV9	TRBJ1-2	TRBD1	.	CASSVEKKDRGHVHKDGYTF	TGTGCCAGCAGCGTAGAAAAAAAGGACAGGGGGCACGTTCATAAAGATGGCTACACCTTC
TRBV7-9	TRBJ2-1	TRBD2	.	CASSLFRTSGGSYNEQFF	TGTGCCAGCAGCTTATTCAGGACTAGCGGGGGGTCTTACAATGAGCAGTTCTTC
TRBV5-4	TRBJ2-1	.	.	CASSHTRYNEQFF	TGTGCCAGCAGCCACACTAGGTACAATGAGCAGTTCTTC
TRBV5-6	TRBJ2-1	TRBD2	.	CASSWSNRAGVPYNEQFF	TGTGCCAGCAGCTGGTCGAACAGAGCGGGAGTTCCTTACAATGAGCAGTTCTTC
TRBV28	TRBJ2-7	TRBD1	.	CASSLDRGNEQYF	TGTGCCAGCAGTTTAGACAGGGGTAACGAGCAGTACTTC
TRBV15	TRBJ1-5	.	.	CATSRGAGNNQPQHF	TGTGCCACCAGCAGAGGTGCGGGGAACAATCAGCCCCAGCATTTT
TRBV5-1	TRBJ1-2	TRBD1	.	CASSLEDRVSAGYTF	TGCGCCAGCAGCTTGGAGGACAGGGTATCAGCTGGCTACACCTTC